In this sample, the clone carrying this T cell receptor beta chain turned up a few times. Its antigen is as yet unknown. This sample was taken from a study of Graves' ophthalmopathy and Graves' hyperthyroidism. Study observations and caveats: For predicting ophthalmopathy progression, the model had 60% to 71% sensitivity and under 85% specificity. Distinction of ophthalmopathy from stable hyperthyroidism by a 13-signature model reached nearly 90% sensitivity and 70% to 83% specificity.

RNA transcripts yielded amplified TCR beta CDR3 regions. An opening RT-PCR round employed HTBI primers and preceded a second-round multiplex PCR. TCRdb reprocessed the multiplex PCR reads with MiXCR, giving one entry per CDR3 protein. The data show hundreds of thousands of distinct CDR3 sequences, 35% to 50% seen once. Trimming stripped 4 bases from V and 4 bases from J, with 14 bases between. The CDR3 has 14 amino acids. Germline-derived CDR1 and CDR2 are SGHRS and YFSETQ. Patients were diagnosed from clinical symptoms, serum thyroxine, TRAb, thyroid ultrasound and orbital computed tomography. The receptor's source is an adult man with Graves' ophthalmopathy. The source material was peripheral blood. The chain recombines TRBV5-1 with TRBJ1-1; D perhaps matches TRBD1 (6 bases). CDR3 DNA: TGCGCCAGCAGCGCAAGGGGGTGGGGCACTGAAGCTTTCTTT. Protein: CASSARGWGTEAFF.